The present entry profiles one TCR beta chain with its context. Its specificity is unknown. Per the germline V gene, CDR1 is GTSNPN and CDR2 is SVGIG (reference sequence). The CDR3 length is 12 residues. V was cut by 0 bases and J by 6 bases, with 7 bases left in between. The sample is drawn from a study of T cell repertoires and HLA-DP antigens. Background on the study: Versus self, one alloantigen differed at one groove amino acid, the other at roughly ten.

Each pre-culture CD4+ sample aimed for 200,000 T cell genomes at deep resolution. The data were produced by immunoSEQ multiplex PCR, yet TCRdb's version contains in-frame clones alone and is incomplete. The top ten clones hold 1.5% to 2% of a sample with almost 90,000 clones, around nine tenths of them seen once. The sequencing sample was made of CD4+ T cells from PBMCs. The chain employs TRBV30 and TRBJ2-3; no clear D. This receptor was identified in a man in his forties or fifties in good health and CMV-seronegative. CDR3 sequence: CAWSVIWDTQYF. The CDR3, as DNA: TGTGCCTGGAGTGTAATATGGGATACGCAGTATTTT.